Listed below are T cell receptor beta chains from one sample, sequenced in a study of Graves' ophthalmopathy and Graves' hyperthyroidism. TCRdb ran MiXCR on the multiplex PCR reads and lists one entry per CDR3 protein. Of about 480,000 distinct CDR3 sequences listed, roughly an eighth were seen once; the top ten hold 8% to 10%. Sequencing was carried out using blood. These receptors all come from a woman in her twenties or thirties with Graves' ophthalmopathy. Each CDR3 is given without its conserved first and last residue.

length: 12
V: TRBV18
J: TRBJ1-5
CDR3: ASSNREGNQPQH

length: 12
V: TRBV20-1
J: TRBJ1-6
CDR3: SAREGQGDSPLH

length: 13
V: TRBV30
J: TRBJ1-2
CDR3: ACPPRGAHSYGYT

length: 10
V: TRBV12-3/TRBV12-4
J: TRBJ2-5
CDR3: ASRQEQETQY

length: 12
V: TRBV6-1
J: TRBJ1-1
CDR3: ASSKTGKNTEAF

length: 17
V: TRBV9
J: TRBJ1-2
CDR3: ASSDYAGQGAKVPYGYT

length: 13
V: TRBV20-1
J: TRBJ2-5
CDR3: SATLAGGISGTQY

length: 13
V: TRBV6-1
J: TRBJ1-5
CDR3: ASSVLSGSNQPQH

length: 13
V: TRBV6-1
J: TRBJ2-4
CDR3: ASSPSRDSQNIQY

length: 12
V: TRBV28
J: TRBJ1-5
CDR3: ASSSGEINQPQH

length: 13
V: TRBV18
J: TRBJ1-1
CDR3: ASLPGQGPNTEAF

length: 14
V: TRBV29-1
J: TRBJ2-2
CDR3: SVEVRSQGEGGELF

length: 12
V: TRBV28
J: TRBJ2-5
CDR3: ASKAPGVKETQY

length: 13
V: TRBV5-5
J: TRBJ1-1
CDR3: ASSLGDRGGTEAF

length: 14
V: TRBV28
J: TRBJ2-7
CDR3: ASSLYAGRKAYEQY

length: 11
V: TRBV13
J: TRBJ2-5
CDR3: ASSEQRAETQY

length: 12
V: TRBV7-2
J: TRBJ1-5
CDR3: ASSLGGDNQPQH

length: 13
V: TRBV9
J: TRBJ2-7
CDR3: ASSARAGIAYEQY

length: 13
V: TRBV6-2/TRBV6-3
J: TRBJ2-2
CDR3: ASSYGPEITGELF

length: 11
V: TRBV28
J: TRBJ2-7
CDR3: ASSVTGLGEQY

length: 13
V: TRBV5-4
J: TRBJ2-5
CDR3: ASSLKRGAQETQY

length: 11
V: TRBV11-2
J: TRBJ1-2
CDR3: ASKGQGAGGYT

length: 12
V: TRBV12-3/TRBV12-4
J: TRBJ1-5
CDR3: ASSRTGGDQPQR

length: 13
V: TRBV6-2/TRBV6-3
J: TRBJ2-5
CDR3: ASTRQGQGMETQY

length: 11
V: TRBV20-1
J: TRBJ2-7
CDR3: SARTSGKAEQY

length: 15
V: TRBV7-6
J: TRBJ2-2
CDR3: ASSFGQGTSNTGELF

length: 13
V: TRBV27
J: TRBJ1-2
CDR3: ASSSLSGVFYGYT

length: 13
V: TRBV20-1
J: TRBJ2-2
CDR3: SAVGGASNTGELF

length: 16
V: TRBV15
J: TRBJ1-2
CDR3: ATSFPFTGDLSTYGYT

length: 15
V: TRBV24-1
J: TRBJ2-2
CDR3: ATSGPSGLAGAGELF

length: 14
V: TRBV7-2
J: TRBJ2-4
CDR3: ASSPRTGGAKNIQY

length: 17
V: TRBV11-2
J: TRBJ2-7
CDR3: ASSLVGSSTSGRKYEQY

length: 13
V: TRBV28
J: TRBJ2-6
CDR3: ATERHGSGANVLT

length: 12
V: TRBV12-3/TRBV12-4
J: TRBJ1-1
CDR3: ASTPGGINTEAF

length: 11
V: TRBV29-1
J: TRBJ1-1
CDR3: SVDPGQNTEAF

length: 11
V: TRBV30
J: TRBJ1-2
CDR3: AWSVQGSYGYT

length: 11
V: TRBV30
J: TRBJ1-5
CDR3: ACGAFVDQPQH

length: 11
V: TRBV2
J: TRBJ1-2
CDR3: ASREGPGYGYT

length: 12
V: TRBV20-1
J: TRBJ1-1
CDR3: SARWLRANTEAF

length: 10
V: TRBV11-2
J: TRBJ2-7
CDR3: ASSSWTYEQY

length: 14
V: TRBV28
J: TRBJ1-5
CDR3: ASRVLETDLNQPQH

length: 15
V: TRBV11-2
J: TRBJ2-7
CDR3: ASSLGVAGGHVYEQY

length: 12
V: TRBV12-3/TRBV12-4
J: TRBJ1-2
CDR3: ASSPRQGAYGYT

length: 11
V: TRBV19
J: TRBJ1-2
CDR3: ASTRTESYGYT

length: 11
V: TRBV19
J: TRBJ1-1
CDR3: ASSSVMNTEAF

length: 12
V: TRBV6-2/TRBV6-3
J: TRBJ2-3
CDR3: ASNGLASTDTQY

length: 13
V: TRBV12-3/TRBV12-4
J: TRBJ2-7
CDR3: ASSPLYRGTYEQY

length: 9
V: TRBV6-1
J: TRBJ2-7
CDR3: ALGRGHEQY

length: 12
V: TRBV20-1
J: TRBJ1-5
CDR3: SATWTGNNQPQH

length: 11
V: TRBV19
J: TRBJ1-2
CDR3: ATGPVANYGYT

length: 14
V: TRBV6-5
J: TRBJ2-1
CDR3: ASSYSSGASYNEQF

length: 10
V: TRBV3-1
J: TRBJ1-1
CDR3: ASSQINTEAF

length: 13
V: TRBV2
J: TRBJ2-5
CDR3: ASMALAAPQETQY

length: 13
V: TRBV7-8
J: TRBJ2-7
CDR3: ASSSGQIGSYEQY